This paragraph covers one TCR beta chain sequence. This clonotype was seen a few times. The specificity of this receptor is unknown. The record has no base qualities; no much larger clone is one base away. For CDR1 and CDR2, the germline V gene (reference sequence) lists GTSNPN and SVGIG. Counted from cysteine to phenylalanine, this CDR3 has 15 amino acids. Only the CDR3 DNA is retained, 45 bases long and in frame from the first base. V is shortened by 2 bases, J by 4 bases, and the region joining them spans 16 bases. The data were taken from a study of response to subunit inactivated influenza vaccine (dated by TCRdb to the late 2010s). Turning to the overall study: Deep quantitative profiling of the T cell receptor repertoire was used in the study to follow responses to a trivalent subunit inactivated influenza vaccine. Study-level results and caveats: It was suggested by the authors that each seasonal influenza vaccination may recruit only a limited number of new T cells.

Library preparation used RT-PCR. The listed sequencing device is Illumina HiSeq 2500. Clones were called with MiXCR by TCRdb after fastp trimmed the public reads at Q25, and only in-frame beta chains were retained. Each CDR3 protein gets just one entry, which takes the most common genes and DNA from the rows behind it. Across this sample there are about 570,000 distinct CDR3 sequences, with about 11% seen only once. The ten largest clonotypes hold more than 9.5% of the sample. The data also belong to a second study, concerning T cells expressing NK-cell markers. Drawing on the second study: The TCR beta cDNA libraries were made using 5'RACE template switching, a step that added both a universal primer site and unique molecular identifiers. Three sorted T-cell subsets (CD3+CD56+NKG2C+, CD3+CD56+NKG2C- and CD3+CD56-NKG2C+) from about 8 donors had their TCR beta-chain repertoires profiled. Among the eight sequenced donors, seven were HCMV-seropositive and one was HCMV-seronegative. In several experiments an anti-gammadeltaTCR antibody was added to restrict sorting to alphabetaTCR-expressing T cells. For roughly six donors, the dominant CD3+CD56+NKG2C+ clonotypes were among the top 10 CD8+ clonotypes and accounted for about 1.0-7.0% of CD8+ T cells. Those dominant clonotypes were again the most abundant among CD3+CD56-NKG2C+ cells in several donors, at roughly 25-65%. It remained unclear whether the expanded NKG2C-expressing T cell clones were specific for HCMV antigens. All eight donors whose samples were sequenced were randomly selected healthy volunteers, three of them men and five women. HCMV serostatus was determined by detecting HCMV-specific IgG in serum with a commercial ELISA kit. Ficoll density gradient centrifugation was used to isolate peripheral blood mononuclear cells from blood. Bulk peripheral blood T-cell repertoires were additionally sequenced from unsorted PBMC for about 6 donors. Priming for cDNA synthesis came from the TCR beta constant segment, and two successive PCR amplification steps followed. Sequencing of the libraries produced 2 x 150 bp reads on Illumina HiSeq 2000/2500, MiSeq or NextSeq. MIGEC handled demultiplexing of the reads and grouping by UMI, while MiTCR was used to assemble and quantify clonotypes. To exclude erroneous sequences, any TCR cDNA sequence not supported by at least two reads was discarded. Downstream repertoire analysis used the tcR package, and clonotypes were matched across fractions by CDR3 nucleotide sequence plus V segment. VDJmatch was used to annotate antigen specificity against VDJdb, with one amino acid substitution allowed in CDR3.

The sample was PBMCs from blood, taken on the day of vaccination. The clonotype comes from a man aged 50 or older who received an inactivated influenza vaccine. Donor details come from another sample of the same person, matched by shared clones. The rearranged chain carries TRBV30 and TRBJ2-3, and possibly TRBD1, on 6 matching bases. The nucleotides are TGTGCCTGGAGTATGGGGACAAGAGGAGCAGATACGCAGTATTTT. This yields the protein CAWSMGTRGADTQYF. The full variable domain, with segments outside the CDR3 supplied by the reference TRBV30 and TRBJ2-3 proteins, appears as SQTIHQWPATLVQPVGSPLSLECTVEGTSNPNLYWYRQAAGRGLQLLFYSVGIGQISSEVPQNLSASRPQDRQFILSSKKLLLSDSGFYLCAWSMGTRGADTQYFGPGTRLTVL.